Listed below are T cell receptor beta chains from one sample, sequenced in a study of a mutant IDH1 vaccine in newly diagnosed glioma. These receptors are not linked to any known antigen. This table comes from immunoSEQ multiplex PCR, and its TCRdb copy is limited to in-frame clones, with some not included. The sample has around 60,000 clones; about 88% are singletons. Sequenced material: PBMCs, taken from a glioma patient whose treatment included an IDH1 peptide vaccine. These receptors were taken from a woman aged 50 to 60 with glioma. Each CDR3 is given with its conserved first and last residue. D genes are given only for firm matches. Clone size appears in some rows only: once, few, many, or a class for an expanded clone.

v_gene	j_gene	abundance	d_gene	CDR3aa	CDR3nt
TRBV4-2	TRBJ1-1	NA	NA	CASSQGLPSTGTEAFF	TGTGCCAGCAGCCAAGGCTTGCCCTCGACGGGGACTGAAGCTTTCTTT
TRBV28	TRBJ2-2	NA	NA	CASSSVGGGYTGELFF	TGTGCCAGCAGTTCGGTGGGGGGAGGTTACACCGGGGAGCTGTTTTTT
TRBV30	TRBJ1-2	once	NA	CAWSVGRKDGHTF	TGTGCCTGGAGTGTGGGACGAAAAGATGGCCACACCTTC
TRBV6-5	TRBJ1-1	few	NA	CASSYSLEGTEAFF	TGTGCCAGCAGTTACTCGTTGGAGGGGACTGAAGCTTTCTTT
TRBV7-2	TRBJ1-2	NA	TRBD1	CASSLVRGTAPSGSYTF	TGTGCCAGCAGCTTGGTTCGGGGGACAGCCCCCTCAGGGAGCTACACCTTC
TRBV21-1	TRBJ1-6	NA	NA	CASSKALGEEPYNSPLHF	TGTGCCAGCAGCAAAGCGCTTGGGGAGGAACCCTATAATTCACCCCTCCACTTT
TRBV11-3	TRBJ2-2	NA	NA	CASSSIAGEAGELFF	TGTGCCAGCAGCTCAATCGCCGGGGAGGCCGGGGAGCTGTTTTTT
TRBV5-1	TRBJ2-7	NA	TRBD1	CASSTDRDSYEQYF	TGCGCCAGCAGCACAGACAGGGATTCCTACGAGCAGTACTTC
TRBV10-3	TRBJ2-7	NA	NA	CAIEQSPRYEQYF	TGTGCCATCGAGCAAAGCCCGAGGTACGAGCAGTACTTC
TRBV9	TRBJ2-7	NA	TRBD2	CASSVAGGRSDEQYF	TGTGCCAGCAGCGTAGCCGGGGGGAGATCTGACGAGCAGTACTTC
TRBV5-1	TRBJ2-7	NA	NA	CASGLGDSEQYF	TGCGCCAGCGGGCTCGGGGATTCCGAGCAGTACTTC
TRBV7-9	TRBJ2-2	NA	TRBD1	CASGQGVNTGELFF	TGTGCATCTGGGCAGGGGGTGAACACCGGGGAGCTGTTTTTT
TRBV11-2	TRBJ1-5	NA	NA	CASSLTGINQPQHF	TGTGCCAGCAGCTTAACAGGGATCAATCAGCCCCAGCATTTT
TRBV5-8	TRBJ1-5	NA	NA	CASSSRTGNQPQHF	TGTGCCAGCAGCTCTAGGACAGGCAATCAGCCCCAGCATTTT
TRBV7-2	TRBJ1-1	NA	NA	CASSLSSTRRAFF	TGTGCCAGCAGCTTATCCTCGACAAGAAGAGCTTTCTTT
TRBV6-5	TRBJ1-5	few	NA	CASSRSTGSNQPQHF	TGTGCCAGCAGTCGATCTACGGGGTCCAATCAGCCCCAGCATTTT
TRBV7-2	TRBJ1-1	NA	TRBD1	CASSKGTANTEAFF	TGTGCCAGCAGCAAGGGGACAGCGAACACTGAAGCTTTCTTT
TRBV18	TRBJ2-1	NA	NA	CASSPPEETYNEQFF	TGTGCCAGCTCACCACCGGAAGAAACCTACAATGAGCAGTTCTTC
TRBV7-2	TRBJ1-5	NA	NA	CASSPEGLQPQHF	TGTGCCAGCAGCCCCGAAGGGTTGCAGCCCCAGCATTTT
TRBV4-3	TRBJ1-1	NA	NA	CASSLKMNTEAFF	TGCGCCAGCAGTCTAAAGATGAACACTGAAGCTTTCTTT
TRBV27	TRBJ1-6	NA	NA	CASSLYDSPLHF	TGTGCCAGCAGTTTGTATGATTCACCCCTCCACTTT
TRBV5-1	TRBJ2-3	NA	TRBD2	CASSRLAGGQDTQYF	TGCGCCAGCAGCCGACTAGCGGGGGGGCAAGATACGCAGTATTTT
TRBV6-1	TRBJ1-3	NA	NA	CASSSTGDSGNTIYF	TGTGCCAGCAGTAGTACAGGAGACTCTGGAAACACCATATATTTT
TRBV6-1	TRBJ1-1	few	NA	CASWEGSEAFF	TGTGCCAGCTGGGAGGGCTCTGAAGCTTTCTTT
TRBV7-9	TRBJ1-4	NA	TRBD1	CASGTVNEKLFF	TGTGCCAGCGGGACAGTTAATGAAAAACTGTTTTTT
TRBV10-3	TRBJ1-2	NA	NA	CAISESTGVYGYTF	TGTGCCATCAGTGAGTCGACGGGGGTCTATGGCTACACCTTC
TRBV9	TRBJ2-2	NA	NA	CASSVGGGASGELFF	TGTGCCAGCAGCGTAGGTGGGGGGGCGAGCGGGGAGCTGTTTTTT
TRBV29-1	TRBJ2-3	NA	NA	CSVVGRSTDTQYF	TGCAGCGTCGTAGGACGGAGCACAGATACGCAGTATTTT
TRBV6-5	TRBJ2-3	NA	NA	CASTPSEQSDTQYF	TGTGCCAGCACCCCGTCGGAACAGTCAGATACGCAGTATTTT
TRBV14	TRBJ2-1	NA	NA	CASQPRAGRGEQFF	TGTGCCAGCCAACCGAGGGCGGGCAGGGGTGAGCAGTTCTTC
TRBV19	TRBJ1-4	few	NA	CASILAKKRLFF	NA
TRBV10-3	TRBJ2-2	NA	TRBD1	CAIRPGQGDTGELFF	TGTGCCATCAGACCCGGACAGGGCGATACCGGGGAGCTGTTTTTT
TRBV11-3	TRBJ1-4	NA	NA	CASSGWEGDEKLFF	TGTGCCAGCAGCGGCTGGGAGGGGGATGAAAAACTGTTTTTT
TRBV7-3	TRBJ2-5	NA	NA	CASSLTARETQYF	TGTGCCAGCAGCTTAACAGCCCGGGAGACCCAGTACTTC
TRBV5-3	TRBJ1-5	NA	NA	CARSSTLRDTPNQPQHF	TGTGCCAGAAGCTCGACCCTCCGGGATACTCCCAATCAGCCCCAGCATTTT
TRBV13	TRBJ2-7	few	NA	CASSSTRTYEQYF	TGTGCCAGCAGCTCCACCCGTACCTACGAGCAGTACTTC
TRBV14	TRBJ1-4	NA	NA	CASSQVEKLFF	TGTGCCAGCAGCCAAGTCGAAAAACTGTTTTTT
TRBV11-3	TRBJ1-1	NA	TRBD1	CASSLLGQVSRTEAFF	TGTGCCAGCAGCTTACTGGGACAGGTCTCCCGCACTGAAGCTTTCTTT
TRBV19	TRBJ1-1	few	NA	CASSIGNTEAFF	TGTGCCAGTAGTATTGGGAACACTGAAGCTTTCTTT
TRBV19	TRBJ1-5	NA	TRBD1	CASSLRTGSFNQPQHF	TGTGCCAGTAGTCTAAGGACAGGGTCATTCAATCAGCCCCAGCATTTT
TRBV19	TRBJ1-5	NA	NA	CASSLSRREKGPQPQHF	TGTGCCAGTAGTCTTTCCAGGCGCGAAAAGGGACCTCAGCCCCAGCATTTT
TRBV18	TRBJ1-1	NA	NA	CASSLGRLGNTEAFF	TGTGCCAGCTCACTGGGCAGGCTCGGGAACACTGAAGCTTTCTTT
TRBV5-6	TRBJ1-5	NA	TRBD1	CASSLAGGGGQPQHF	TGTGCCAGCAGCTTGGCAGGGGGGGGAGGGCAGCCCCAGCATTTT
TRBV6-1	TRBJ2-7	NA	TRBD1	CASSVTGVSYEQYF	TGTGCCAGCAGTGTAACAGGGGTCTCCTACGAGCAGTACTTC
TRBV5-1	TRBJ2-5	NA	NA	CASSLLERAKETQYF	TGCGCCAGCAGCTTACTTGAGCGGGCCAAAGAGACCCAGTACTTC
TRBV9	TRBJ2-7	NA	NA	CASSPPSYEQYF	TGTGCCAGCAGCCCACCTTCCTACGAGCAGTACTTC
TRBV19	TRBJ2-7	NA	NA	CASSISGGLYEQYF	TGTGCCAGTAGTATATCTGGGGGTCTCTACGAGCAGTACTTC
TRBV14	TRBJ2-7	NA	NA	CASSQGIERPRRDYEQYF	TGTGCCAGCAGCCAAGGAATCGAGAGGCCCCGGCGGGACTACGAGCAGTACTTC
TRBV5-1	TRBJ2-3	NA	NA	CASSPTVGGPSTDTQYF	TGCGCCAGCAGCCCTACTGTGGGGGGTCCTAGCACAGATACGCAGTATTTT
TRBV28	TRBJ1-2	NA	TRBD1	CASSLTGGIGYTF	TGTGCCAGCAGCTTGACAGGGGGCATCGGCTACACCTTC
TRBV25-1	TRBJ2-3	NA	NA	CASRTGDTQYF	TGTGCCAGCAGGACGGGGGATACGCAGTATTTT
TRBV5-4	TRBJ2-1	NA	NA	CASSLVAGEQFF	TGTGCCAGCAGCTTGGTGGCAGGGGAGCAGTTCTTC
TRBV19	TRBJ2-5	NA	NA	CASSIGQEETQYF	TGTGCCAGTAGTATTGGGCAGGAAGAGACCCAGTACTTC
TRBV6-1	TRBJ1-4	NA	NA	CASSDQNEKLFF	TGTGCCAGCAGTGATCAAAATGAAAAACTGTTTTTT
TRBV19	TRBJ1-6	NA	NA	CASSMGRSSYNSPLHF	TGTGCCAGTAGTATGGGCAGGAGCTCCTATAATTCACCCCTCCACTTT